This T cell receptor (beta chain) originates from a study of T-cell memory formation after mild COVID-19. Study observations and caveats: Shrinking CD4+ clones resided mostly in CM and EM, and CD8+ ones in EMRA. Second-wave clones that peaked on day 37 lacked confirmed SARS-CoV-2 specificity.

Trimming left V 4 bases short and J 12 bases short, with 14 bases between. This CDR3 spans 12 amino acids. The V gene's germline CDR1 is SGDLS and CDR2 YYNGEE. TCRdb re-analysed the 5' RACE reads in MiXCR, keeping a single row per CDR3 protein. The table lists about 190,000 distinct CDR3 sequences, around 21% of them singletons. Only a few counts were recorded for this clonotype. Its specificity is unknown. The rearrangement uses TRBV9 and TRBJ2-1; D gene ambiguous. This clonotype was sampled from an adult woman who had mild COVID-19 (a few samples of this study predate the infection). Cell type and time point are not known. Specimen: PBMCs or a T cell subset sorted from them (not recorded which). Here the CDR3 reads CASSSDLDVQFF. For the CDR3, the DNA is TGTGCCAGCAGCTCGGACCTAGATGTGCAGTTCTTC.